The sequence of this T cell receptor beta chain was determined in a study of blood T cells in healthy people across ages. As regards this clonotype: The antigen is undetermined.

With a J-beta primer mix and a sample-barcoded 5' primer, a second PCR ran about 6 to 11 cycles. Per-sample output comprised a minimum of 2.5 million paired-end reads containing CDR3. MiXCR, applied by TCRdb to the 5' RACE reads, yields one record per CDR3 protein. The profile shows about 780,000 distinct CDR3 sequences, less than 80% of them singletons. Notes on the study in general: The recorded TCR beta diversity per million T cells decreased in a roughly linear manner with age. Expanded clonotype changes were possibly confounded by unknown donor CMV status. Bulk PBMC profiling left naive and antigen-experienced comparisons inconclusive.

The clonotype comes from a man in his thirties or forties in good health. Input material: blood.

This chain's CDR3 is CSARDPGTGYGYTF. CDR3 coding DNA: TGCAGTGCTAGAGACCCCGGGACAGGGTATGGCTACACCTTC. The V gene is TRBV20-1, the J gene TRBJ1-2, with 9 bases identical to TRBD1. In germline, CDR1 is DFQATT, CDR2 SNEGSKA (reference sequence). This CDR3 comprises 14 residues. V trimming: 0 bases; J trimming: 5 bases; junction bases outside the gene matches: 4.